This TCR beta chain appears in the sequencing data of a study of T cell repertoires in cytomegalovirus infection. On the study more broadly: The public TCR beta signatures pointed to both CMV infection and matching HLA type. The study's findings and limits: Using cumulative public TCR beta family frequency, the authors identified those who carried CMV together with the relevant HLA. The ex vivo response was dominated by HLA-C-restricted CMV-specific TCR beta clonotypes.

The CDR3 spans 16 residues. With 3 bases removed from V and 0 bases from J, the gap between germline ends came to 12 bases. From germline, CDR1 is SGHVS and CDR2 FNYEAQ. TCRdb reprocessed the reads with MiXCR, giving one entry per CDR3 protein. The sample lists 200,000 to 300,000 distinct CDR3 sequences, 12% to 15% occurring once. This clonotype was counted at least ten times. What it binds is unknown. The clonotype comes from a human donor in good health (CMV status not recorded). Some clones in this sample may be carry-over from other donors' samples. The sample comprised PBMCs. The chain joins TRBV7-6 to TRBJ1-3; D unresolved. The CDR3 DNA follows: TGTGCCAGCAGCTTGGCGGACGGGAGCTCTGGAAACACCATATATTTT. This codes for CASSLADGSSGNTIYF.